This T cell receptor (beta chain) was profiled in a study of blood T cell repertoires in COVID-19. Cohorts were based on clinical histories the participants reported. Within 2 weeks of study entry, exposed participants had contacted a PCR-confirmed or clinician-diagnosed COVID-19 case. CDR1 and CDR2 from the germline V gene are SGHAT and FQNNGV. V gave up 1 base and J gave up 8 bases, with 9 bases separating them. CDR3 length: 14 residues. In the authors' methods: Estimation of nucleated cell counts was performed using reference gene primer amplification. This table comes from immunoSEQ multiplex PCR, and its TCRdb copy is limited to in-frame clones, with some not included. For V, J and clone size, that table is used; D and trimming come from the DNA. Of almost 350,000 clones in the sample, roughly 90% were seen once.

The chain employs TRBV11-2 and TRBJ1-6, with D possibly matching TRBD1 (6 bases). This clonotype originated in a woman in her thirties who had been exposed to COVID-19. Sequencing used PBMCs or T cells enriched from blood (not recorded which). The CDR3 nucleotides read TGTGCCAGCAGCTTAGCTAACAGGGATTCACCCCTCCACTTT. Protein sequence: CASSLANRDSPLHF.